Below, 29 T cell receptor beta chains from the same sample are listed, as sequenced in a study of blood T cell repertoires in COVID-19. Only in-frame clones appear in the TCRdb table, and some are missing; sequencing was by immunoSEQ multiplex PCR. The data show more than 65,000 clones, almost 85% seen once. Sequenced input: peripheral blood. These receptors were collected from a human donor in a cohort sampled during active COVID-19.

The V gene is TRBV7-9, the J gene TRBJ1-2; D possibly corresponds to TRBD1 (6 bases). CDR1 and CDR2 (germline): SEHNR, FQNEAQ (reference sequence). Between the trimmed V and J ends, which lost 1 base and 0 bases, there was a span of 21 bases. The CDR3 is 19 amino acids. CDR3 in DNA: TGTGCCAGCAGCTTAGGATCTTCCGGCACAGGGTTGGCTAACTATGGCTACACCTTC. Translating it yields CASSLGSSGTGLANYGYTF.

The rearrangement links TRBV25-1 to TRBJ2-6, with TRBD1 matching over 9 bases. The CDR3 consists of 18 residues. Germline V lookup: CDR1 MGHDK, CDR2 SYGVNS. Trimming cost V 4 bases and J 0 bases; bases outside gene matches: 7. The CDR3 spells CASSGLRTGVSGANVLTF. The CDR3 bases are TGTGCCAGCAGTGGCCTGCGGACAGGGGTCTCTGGGGCCAACGTCCTGACTTTC.

The J gene is TRBJ1-1, the V gene TRBV6-5; TRBD1 aligns across 10 bases. Germline V CDR1 and CDR2: MNHEY, SVGAGI. This CDR3 has 15 residues. V gave up 5 bases and J gave up 4 bases; unmatched junction bases: 7. Here the CDR3 reads CASSTWTGGITEAFF. The CDR3 DNA is TGTGCCAGCAGTACTTGGACAGGGGGAATCACTGAAGCTTTCTTT.

V and J are TRBV6-5 and TRBJ2-7; D unclear. Germline V gene lookup returns CDR1 MNHEY and CDR2 SVGAGI. Trimming removed 0 bases at V and 2 bases at J, with 8 bases between. The CDR3 extends over 14 amino acids. CDR3 in DNA: TGTGCCAGCAGTTACTCGACTGGCGCCTACGAGCAGTACTTC. Amino acid sequence: CASSYSTGAYEQYF.

The chain recombines TRBV5-6 with TRBJ1-4, with 9 bases matching TRBD1. V trimming: 4 bases; J trimming: 3 bases; junction bases outside the gene matches: 7. This CDR3 region has 16 residues. Looked up from germline, CDR1 is SGHDT and CDR2 is YYEEEE. In DNA form, the CDR3 reads TGTGCCAGCAGCCCGGGACAGGGTTTATCTAATGAAAAACTGTTTTTT. Its protein is CASSPGQGLSNEKLFF.

The table lists this clone with a few counts. V is TRBV5-1 and J is TRBJ2-7; TRBD1 might be the D (6 bases). Germline V gene lookup returns CDR1 SGHRS and CDR2 YFSETQ. The CDR3 consists of 15 residues. Trimming stripped 4 bases from V and 1 base from J, with 15 bases between. The CDR3: CASSVSTGTSYEQYF. The CDR3 DNA reads TGCGCCAGCAGCGTGTCGACAGGAACATCCTACGAGCAGTACTTC.

This clone occurred a few times. The CDR3: CASSRVGGEAFF. In DNA, the CDR3 is TGTGCCAGCAGCCGGGTCGGGGGTGAAGCTTTCTTT. The chain couples TRBV3-1 (or the pseudogene TRBV3-2) to TRBJ1-1; a weak D match, TRBD1 (5 bases). V was pared by 4 bases and J by 7 bases, with 10 bases between. This CDR3 contains 12 residues. Germline V lookup: CDR1 LGHDT, CDR2 YNNKEL (reference sequence).

This chain links TRBV5-4 with TRBJ2-7; D is ambiguous. Germline V gene lookup returns CDR1 SGHNT and CDR2 YYREEE (reference sequence). This CDR3 comprises 16 residues. Trimming shortened V by 3 bases and J by 0 bases, and 16 bases separated the two germline ends. CDR3 nucleotide sequence: TGTGCCAGCAGCTCCTTTTACGCGGTTAGCTCCTACGAGCAGTACTTC. It encodes CASSSFYAVSSYEQYF.

This rearrangement joins TRBV24-1 to TRBJ2-1; 9 nucleotides match TRBD1. From germline, CDR1 is KGHDR and CDR2 SFDVKD. With V trimmed by 4 bases and J by 7 bases, 10 bases remained unmatched. CDR3 length: 16 amino acids. CDR3 bases: TGTGCCACCAGTGACTCCGGGACAGGGAGGGGAAATGAGCAGTTCTTC. Encoded protein: CATSDSGTGRGNEQFF.

CDR3 DNA sequence: TGTGCCAGCAGCTTGGAGGGGGCCAATCAGCCCCAGCATTTT. Encoded protein: CASSLEGANQPQHF. This rearrangement joins TRBV7-9 to TRBJ1-5; 7 positions agree with TRBD1. With V trimmed by 3 bases and J by 3 bases, 2 bases remained unmatched. This CDR3 comprises 14 residues. Per the germline V gene, CDR1 is SEHNR and CDR2 is FQNEAQ (reference sequence).

This sequence joins TRBV5-5 and TRBJ1-1; no firm D call. The CDR3 covers 13 residues. Germline assignment: CDR1 SGHKS and CDR2 YYEKEE (reference sequence). V was pared by 1 base and J by 6 bases, with 10 bases between. CDR3 nucleotide sequence: TGTGCCAGCAGCTTGAGTATCGCGCCTGAAGCTTTCTTT. It encodes CASSLSIAPEAFF.

The chain couples TRBV10-3 to TRBJ2-2; possible D gene TRBD1, 7 bases. CDR3 length equals 13 residues. Germline V gene data show CDR1 as ENHRY and CDR2 as SYGVKD. V was trimmed by 4 bases and J by 7 bases, leaving 10 bases between them. The CDR3 DNA reads TGTGCCATCAGTGCAGGGGGAGGCGGGGAGCTGTTTTTT. Translated, it gives CAISAGGGGELFF.

The V call is TRBV15, the J call TRBJ2-6, with TRBD1 matching 7 bases. CDR3 length equals 16 residues. Germline V gives CDR1 LNHNV, CDR2 YYDKDF (reference sequence). The V gene end was trimmed by 4 bases and the J gene end by 1 base; junction bases not matched to a gene: 4. The CDR3 region is CATSTMTGSGANVLTF. The CDR3 bases are TGTGCCACCAGCACCATGACAGGGTCTGGGGCCAACGTCCTGACTTTC.

This clone was observed once. The V gene is TRBV6-5, the J gene TRBJ1-1; D is unclear. V lost 4 bases, J lost 0 bases, and 12 bases lay in between. There are 15 residues in the CDR3. CDR1 MNHEY and CDR2 SVGAGI come from the germline V gene. In DNA, the CDR3 is TGTGCCAGCAGTTTATACAGCCCCATGAACACTGAAGCTTTCTTT. Amino acid sequence: CASSLYSPMNTEAFF.

V is TRBV5-1 and J is TRBJ2-7; 11 positions match TRBD1. Germline V gene data show CDR1 as SGHRS and CDR2 as YFSETQ. This CDR3 has 15 residues. The V gene end was trimmed by 4 bases and the J gene end by 4 bases; junction bases not matched to a gene: 7. CDR3 amino acids: CASSDRTGGLYEQYF. CDR3 sequence (DNA): TGCGCCAGCAGCGACCGGACAGGGGGCCTATACGAGCAGTACTTC. The variable domain in full, with the rest retrieved from reference TRBV5-1 and TRBJ2-7, is KAGVTQTPRYLIKTRGQQVTLSCSPISGHRSVSWYQQTPGQGLQFLFEYFSETQRNKGNFPGRFSGRQFSNSRSEMNVSTLELGDSALYLCASSDRTGGLYEQYFGPGTRLTVT.

This clone has a count of ten or more. The gene calls are TRBV19 and TRBJ1-2, with TRBD1 matching 7 bases. CDR1 is LNHDA and CDR2 is SQIVND in the germline V gene (reference sequence). V trimming: 3 bases; J trimming: 4 bases; junction bases outside the gene matches: 5. The CDR3 length is 14 residues. The CDR3 sequence is CASSMLGGRYGYTF. Written as DNA, the CDR3 is TGTGCCAGTAGTATGCTAGGGGGCCGCTATGGCTACACCTTC.

The chain couples TRBV11-2 to TRBJ1-1; 7 bases are a match to TRBD1. J was trimmed by 5 bases and V by 4 bases; bases with no gene match: 4. CDR3 size: 13 residues. Germline loops: CDR1 SGHAT, CDR2 FQNNGV. This CDR3 is CASSSGGRTEAFF. The DNA for the CDR3 is TGTGCCAGCAGCTCAGGGGGGAGGACTGAAGCTTTCTTT.

J is TRBJ2-6 and V is TRBV7-9; TRBD1 matches at 9 bases. The trim removed 5 bases at V and 0 bases at J, leaving 11 bases unmatched. Looked up from germline, CDR1 is SEHNR and CDR2 is FQNEAQ (reference sequence). This CDR3 comprises 19 residues. As DNA, the CDR3 is TGTGCCAGCAGCCCGACGGGACAGGGAGGCGTCTCTGGGGCCAACGTCCTGACTTTC. It codes for CASSPTGQGGVSGANVLTF.

This chain connects TRBV9 to TRBJ1-3; D gene unclear. This CDR3 region has 15 residues. Germline loops: CDR1 SGDLS, CDR2 YYNGEE. The V end was cut by 4 bases, the J end by 0 bases, with 11 bases between. The CDR3 is CASSSRGSSGNTIYF. As DNA, the CDR3 is TGTGCCAGCAGCTCCCGCGGTAGCTCTGGAAACACCATATATTTT.

This clone appeared a few times. This chain joins TRBV7-3 and TRBJ2-1, with D possibly being TRBD2 (6 bases). This CDR3 contains 18 residues. Germline V lookup: CDR1 SGHTA, CDR2 FQGTGA. Deletions cut 3 bases from V and 0 bases from J, with 18 bases between. CDR3 region: CASSFSLAGKGSYNEQFF. CDR3 in DNA: TGTGCCAGCAGCTTTTCACTAGCCGGGAAGGGCTCCTACAATGAGCAGTTCTTC.

The chain combines TRBV27 with TRBJ2-7, with 8 bases aligning to TRBD1. CDR1 is MNHEY and CDR2 is SMNVEV in the germline V gene (reference sequence). The V segment lost 6 bases and the J segment 6 bases; nucleotides outside the gene matches: 10. This CDR3 contains 14 residues. CDR3 sequence: CASRPRGRTGEQYF. As DNA, the CDR3 is TGTGCCAGCAGGCCCAGGGGGCGGACGGGCGAGCAGTACTTC.

The chain carries TRBV5-1 and TRBJ1-1; no reliable D call. The CDR3 covers 15 residues. Germline loops: CDR1 SGHRS, CDR2 YFSETQ. Trimming removed 0 bases at V and 1 base at J, with 10 bases between. The CDR3 sequence: CASSLGASANTEAFF. In DNA, the CDR3 is TGCGCCAGCAGCTTGGGGGCCTCGGCGAACACTGAAGCTTTCTTT.

The V gene is TRBV12-3 or TRBV12-4, the J gene TRBJ2-7, with 9 bases identical to TRBD1. The CDR3 is 13 amino acids. Trimming cost V 6 bases and J 2 bases; bases outside gene matches: 2. The CDR3 coding sequence is TGTGCCAGCAGGGGACAGGGAGCCTACGAGCAGTACTTC. It codes for CASRGQGAYEQYF.

A single count supports this clone. The chain joins TRBV9 to TRBJ2-4; tentatively, D is TRBD2 (7 bases). CDR1 is SGDLS, CDR2 YYNGEE, per germline. The V end lost 3 bases, the J end lost 1 base, and 20 bases lay between the germline ends. The CDR3 loop spans 18 amino acids. CDR3 DNA: TGTGCCAGCAGCGAAAGGGGGTCGGGGGGCGCGGCCAAAAACATTCAGTACTTC. The encoded protein is CASSERGSGGAAKNIQYF.

This rearrangement joins TRBV5-1 to TRBJ1-4, with a possible D match to TRBD1 (5 bases). The CDR3 is made up of 15 amino acids. Trimming took 4 bases from V and 0 from J, leaving 10 bases between them. CDR1 SGHRS and CDR2 YFSETQ come from the germline V gene. The CDR3, as DNA: TGCGCCAGCAGCCAGGGCCAAGCAACTAATGAAAAACTGTTTTTT. This sequence encodes CASSQGQATNEKLFF.

The rearrangement uses TRBV4-2 and TRBJ2-1; TRBD1 aligns across 7 bases. Germline V gene data show CDR1 as LGHNA and CDR2 as YNFKEQ. The V segment lost 1 base and the J segment 9 bases; nucleotides outside the gene matches: 3. This CDR3 is 13 amino acids long. The CDR3 nucleotides read TGTGCCAGCAGCCAAGCTAGACAGGGTGAGCAGTTCTTC. Protein product: CASSQARQGEQFF.

The J gene is TRBJ1-3, the V gene TRBV19; D unresolved. Deletions cut 0 bases from V and 4 bases from J, with 10 bases between. The CDR3 runs 15 residues. The V gene's germline CDR1 is LNHDA and CDR2 SQIVND (reference sequence). This CDR3 reads CASSIDAGSGNTIYF. CDR3 in DNA: TGTGCCAGTAGTATAGACGCGGGATCCGGAAACACCATATATTTT.

J is TRBJ2-7 and V is TRBV24-1; 10 bases are shared with TRBD2. The V segment lost 1 base and the J segment 5 bases; nucleotides outside the gene matches: 10. Germline V CDR1 and CDR2: KGHDR, SFDVKD. The length of the CDR3 is 17 residues. Here the CDR3 reads CATSDLGLAGDCDEQYF. CDR3 bases: TGTGCCACCAGTGATTTAGGGCTAGCGGGGGATTGCGACGAGCAGTACTTC.

The gene calls are TRBV6-5 and TRBJ1-4; unclear D gene. Per germline, CDR1 MNHEY and CDR2 SVGAGI. Deletions cut 8 bases from V and 7 bases from J, with 8 bases between. This CDR3 spans 11 amino acids. The CDR3 loop is CASGYSEKLFF. CDR3 DNA: TGTGCCAGCGGCTACAGTGAAAAACTGTTTTTT.